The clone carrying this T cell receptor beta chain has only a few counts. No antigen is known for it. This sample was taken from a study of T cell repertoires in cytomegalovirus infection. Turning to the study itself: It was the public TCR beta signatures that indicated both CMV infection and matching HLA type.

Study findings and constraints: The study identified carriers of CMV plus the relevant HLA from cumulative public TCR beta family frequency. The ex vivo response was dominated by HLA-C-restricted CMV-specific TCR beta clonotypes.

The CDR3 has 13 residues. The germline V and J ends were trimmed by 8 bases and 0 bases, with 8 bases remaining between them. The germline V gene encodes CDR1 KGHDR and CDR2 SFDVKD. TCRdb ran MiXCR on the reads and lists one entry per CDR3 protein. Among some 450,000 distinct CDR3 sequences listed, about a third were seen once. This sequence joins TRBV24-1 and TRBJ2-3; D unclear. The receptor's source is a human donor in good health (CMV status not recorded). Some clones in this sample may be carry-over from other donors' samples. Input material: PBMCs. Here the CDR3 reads CATNEDSTDTQYF. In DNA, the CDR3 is TGTGCCACCAACGAGGATAGCACAGATACGCAGTATTTT.